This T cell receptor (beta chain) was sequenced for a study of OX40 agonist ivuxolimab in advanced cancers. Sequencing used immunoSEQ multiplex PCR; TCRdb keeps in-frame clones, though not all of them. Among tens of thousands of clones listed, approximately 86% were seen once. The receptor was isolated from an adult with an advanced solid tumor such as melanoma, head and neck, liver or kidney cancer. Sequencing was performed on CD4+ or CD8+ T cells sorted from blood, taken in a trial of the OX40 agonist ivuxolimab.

CDR3: CASSSPPSYVNEKLFF. The CDR3, as DNA: TGTGCCAGCAGTTCCCCCCCAAGCTATGTTAATGAAAAACTGTTTTTT. The V and J genes are TRBV28 and TRBJ1-4, with D hard to call. The V end lost 4 bases, the J end lost 4 bases, and 16 bases lay between the germline ends. The CDR3 spans 16 residues. Germline V CDR1 and CDR2: MDHEN, SYDVKM.